This is a list of T cell receptor beta chains from one sample in a study of OX40 agonist ivuxolimab in advanced cancers. The table came from immunoSEQ multiplex PCR; TCRdb's copy has only in-frame clones and leaves some out. In the table there are approximately 57,000 clones, 88% of which are singletons. Sequencing was performed on CD4+ or CD8+ T cells sorted from blood, taken in a trial of the OX40 agonist ivuxolimab. Receptors were obtained from an adult with an advanced solid tumor such as melanoma, head and neck, liver or kidney cancer. Each CDR3 is given with its conserved first and last residue. The D gene is left open where the match is weak. The size entry is marked missing in some rows and otherwise reads once, few, many or a size class.

abundance: -
d_gene: -
v_gene: TRBV6-1
len: 11
j_gene: TRBJ2-5
CDR3nt: TGTGCCAGCAGTGCGAGGGAGACCCAGTACTTC
CDR3aa: CASSARETQYF

abundance: -
d_gene: -
v_gene: TRBV4-3
len: 15
j_gene: TRBJ2-5
CDR3nt: TGCGCCAGCAGCCTGACGGGTGGGGTATGGGAGACCCAGTACTTC
CDR3aa: CASSLTGGVWETQYF

abundance: once
d_gene: TRBD1
v_gene: TRBV4-1
len: 15
j_gene: TRBJ2-5
CDR3nt: TGCGCCAGCAGCCAGGGCGACAGGGGGCAAGAGACCCAGTACTTC
CDR3aa: CASSQGDRGQETQYF

abundance: few
d_gene: -
v_gene: TRBV18
len: 13
j_gene: TRBJ1-2
CDR3nt: TGTGCCAGCTCACCGAACAGGCCTGAGGGCTACACCTTC
CDR3aa: CASSPNRPEGYTF

abundance: -
d_gene: TRBD2
v_gene: TRBV11-1
len: 13
j_gene: TRBJ2-1
CDR3nt: TGTGCCAGCAGGGGGGGGGCCTACAATGAGCAGTTCTTC
CDR3aa: CASRGGAYNEQFF

abundance: -
d_gene: -
v_gene: TRBV7-9
len: 15
j_gene: TRBJ1-1
CDR3nt: TGTGCCAGCAGCCTTGGGTCAGGCAAGGGGCCTGAAGCTTTCTTT
CDR3aa: CASSLGSGKGPEAFF

abundance: -
d_gene: -
v_gene: TRBV7-9
len: 13
j_gene: TRBJ2-7
CDR3nt: TGTGCCAGCAGCTTCAGTTCAATCTACGAGCAGTACTTC
CDR3aa: CASSFSSIYEQYF

abundance: -
d_gene: TRBD1
v_gene: TRBV19
len: 17
j_gene: TRBJ1-5
CDR3nt: TGTGCCAGTCCCGGGACAGACCCTCGAAATTTTTATCAGCCCCAGCATTTT
CDR3aa: CASPGTDPRNFYQPQHF

abundance: -
d_gene: -
v_gene: TRBV6-5
len: 13
j_gene: TRBJ1-5
CDR3nt: TGTGCCAGCAGTGTCAAGCTGGGCCAGCCCCAGCATTTT
CDR3aa: CASSVKLGQPQHF

abundance: -
d_gene: -
v_gene: TRBV14
len: 17
j_gene: TRBJ2-7
CDR3nt: TGTGCCAGCAGCGCTGATGAAGGAGCGGGTAATTACTACGAGCAGTACTTC
CDR3aa: CASSADEGAGNYYEQYF

abundance: -
d_gene: TRBD1
v_gene: TRBV2
len: 14
j_gene: TRBJ1-3
CDR3nt: TGTGCCAGCAGTGGGGACAGCTCTGGAAACACCATATATTTT
CDR3aa: CASSGDSSGNTIYF

abundance: -
d_gene: -
v_gene: TRBV10-3
len: 14
j_gene: TRBJ2-6
CDR3nt: TGTGCCATCACGCAGGCGACGGGGGCCAACGTCCTGACTTTC
CDR3aa: CAITQATGANVLTF

abundance: -
d_gene: -
v_gene: TRBV6-1
len: 12
j_gene: TRBJ1-1
CDR3nt: TGTGCCAGCAGTGTCGCCCGGCCTGAAGCTTTCTTT
CDR3aa: CASSVARPEAFF

abundance: -
d_gene: -
v_gene: TRBV5-1
len: 15
j_gene: TRBJ1-2
CDR3nt: TGCGCCAGCAGCTTGGGGGCCAGTGATGGTAGAGGCTACACCTTC
CDR3aa: CASSLGASDGRGYTF

abundance: -
d_gene: -
v_gene: TRBV7-9
len: 14
j_gene: TRBJ2-5
CDR3nt: TGTGCCAGCAGCCCACCAGGGCCCCAAGAGACCCAGTACTTC
CDR3aa: CASSPPGPQETQYF

abundance: -
d_gene: TRBD2
v_gene: TRBV18
len: 15
j_gene: TRBJ2-1
CDR3nt: TGTGCCAGCTCACCTCTAGCGGGAGCCCTCAATGAGCAGTTCTTC
CDR3aa: CASSPLAGALNEQFF

abundance: -
d_gene: -
v_gene: TRBV6-1
len: 15
j_gene: TRBJ2-1
CDR3nt: TGTGCCAGCAGACTCACACGAAACTCCTACAATGAGCAGTTCTTC
CDR3aa: CASRLTRNSYNEQFF

abundance: once
d_gene: -
v_gene: TRBV7-2
len: 15
j_gene: TRBJ2-7
CDR3nt: TGTGCCAGCAGCTTGGGAGTACTGGGTTGGAACGAGCAGTACTTC
CDR3aa: CASSLGVLGWNEQYF

abundance: -
d_gene: TRBD2
v_gene: TRBV10-3
len: 17
j_gene: TRBJ2-1
CDR3nt: TGTGCCATCAGTGGGAAAACCGGGGCTAGCGGGAATATGGAGCAGTTCTTC
CDR3aa: CAISGKTGASGNMEQFF

abundance: -
d_gene: -
v_gene: TRBV12-5
len: 15
j_gene: TRBJ1-1
CDR3nt: TGTGCTAGTGGTTTGGCGGGGGGGGTTAGCACTGAAGCTTTCTTT
CDR3aa: CASGLAGGVSTEAFF

abundance: -
d_gene: -
v_gene: TRBV7-9
len: 13
j_gene: TRBJ1-2
CDR3nt: TGTGCCAGCAGCTTAGTCGGGGGGTATGGCTACACCTTC
CDR3aa: CASSLVGGYGYTF

abundance: -
d_gene: -
v_gene: TRBV7-3
len: 17
j_gene: TRBJ2-3
CDR3nt: TGTGCCAGCAGTTTCCTGGGGCCAGGGAAGTCCGCAGATACGCAGTATTTT
CDR3aa: CASSFLGPGKSADTQYF

abundance: -
d_gene: -
v_gene: TRBV2
len: 12
j_gene: TRBJ1-4
CDR3nt: TGTGCCAGCACGACAGTCGGCGAAAAACTGTTTTTT
CDR3aa: CASTTVGEKLFF

abundance: once
d_gene: -
v_gene: TRBV6-5
len: 13
j_gene: TRBJ2-3
CDR3nt: TGTGCCAGCTCTTCTAGGTTGACAGATACGCAGTATTTT
CDR3aa: CASSSRLTDTQYF

abundance: -
d_gene: -
v_gene: TRBV28
len: 14
j_gene: TRBJ2-1
CDR3nt: TGTGCCAGCAGTTTACCCCAGGACTACAATGAGCAGTTCTTC
CDR3aa: CASSLPQDYNEQFF

abundance: -
d_gene: TRBD1
v_gene: TRBV6-6
len: 15
j_gene: TRBJ1-5
CDR3nt: TGTGCCAGCAAGATAGGACAGGGAGAAAATCAGCCCCAGCATTTT
CDR3aa: CASKIGQGENQPQHF

abundance: few
d_gene: TRBD2
v_gene: TRBV6-5
len: 13
j_gene: TRBJ2-2
CDR3nt: TGTGCCAGCTTTTTGCGGGAGTCTGGGGAGCTGTTTTTT
CDR3aa: CASFLRESGELFF

abundance: -
d_gene: -
v_gene: TRBV28
len: 13
j_gene: TRBJ2-3
CDR3nt: TGTGCCACCATAGGAGGGGCCACAGATACGCAGTATTTT
CDR3aa: CATIGGATDTQYF

abundance: once
d_gene: -
v_gene: TRBV27
len: 12
j_gene: TRBJ1-2
CDR3nt: TGTGCCAGCAGCACCGGGTCGGGGGGCTACACCTTC
CDR3aa: CASSTGSGGYTF

abundance: -
d_gene: TRBD2
v_gene: TRBV5-6
len: 14
j_gene: TRBJ2-1
CDR3nt: TGTGCCAGCAGCTTGACGGGAGGGCCAAATGAGCAGTTCTTC
CDR3aa: CASSLTGGPNEQFF

abundance: -
d_gene: TRBD1
v_gene: TRBV11-2
len: 14
j_gene: TRBJ2-5
CDR3nt: TGTGCCAGCAGTCACGGACAGGGTCAAGAGACCCAGTACTTC
CDR3aa: CASSHGQGQETQYF

abundance: -
d_gene: TRBD1
v_gene: TRBV7-9
len: 15
j_gene: TRBJ1-1
CDR3nt: TGTGCCAGCAGCTTAGCGTTTACAGGGGGTACTGAAGCTTTCTTT
CDR3aa: CASSLAFTGGTEAFF

abundance: -
d_gene: -
v_gene: TRBV5-1
len: 15
j_gene: TRBJ1-3
CDR3nt: TGCGCCAGCAGCGGCGGAGCACTCTCTGGAAACACCATATATTTT
CDR3aa: CASSGGALSGNTIYF

abundance: -
d_gene: -
v_gene: TRBV7-2
len: 18
j_gene: TRBJ2-3
CDR3nt: TGTGCCAGCAGCTTAGAGCCCTCATTCGGAGCTGGCACGGATACGCAGTATTTT
CDR3aa: CASSLEPSFGAGTDTQYF

abundance: -
d_gene: -
v_gene: TRBV19
len: 13
j_gene: TRBJ1-5
CDR3nt: TGTGCCAGTGGGTTGACAGATCTCCAGCCCCAGCATTTT
CDR3aa: CASGLTDLQPQHF

abundance: -
d_gene: -
v_gene: TRBV10-2
len: 15
j_gene: TRBJ2-6
CDR3nt: TGCGCCAGCAGATCAGACAGGTCCGGGGCCAACGTCCTGACTTTC
CDR3aa: CASRSDRSGANVLTF

abundance: -
d_gene: -
v_gene: TRBV7-9
len: 13
j_gene: TRBJ2-7
CDR3nt: TGTGCCAGCAGCTGGGTAGGGACATACGAGCAGTACTTC
CDR3aa: CASSWVGTYEQYF

abundance: once
d_gene: -
v_gene: TRBV6-5
len: 14
j_gene: TRBJ2-1
CDR3nt: TGTGCCAGCAGCATAGAGCGATTCGGGAATGAGCAGTTCTTC
CDR3aa: CASSIERFGNEQFF

abundance: -
d_gene: TRBD1
v_gene: TRBV27
len: 13
j_gene: TRBJ1-1
CDR3nt: TGTGCCAGCAGACGACAGGGGAGCACTGAAGCTTTCTTT
CDR3aa: CASRRQGSTEAFF

abundance: -
d_gene: TRBD2
v_gene: TRBV7-7
len: 12
j_gene: TRBJ2-5
CDR3nt: TGTGCTAGCAGCTTAGGGGAGGGGACCCAGTACTTC
CDR3aa: CASSLGEGTQYF

abundance: -
d_gene: -
v_gene: TRBV30
len: 13
j_gene: TRBJ1-1
CDR3nt: TGTGCCTCTTGGACAGCCATGAACACTGAAGCTTTCTTT
CDR3aa: CASWTAMNTEAFF

abundance: once
d_gene: TRBD2
v_gene: TRBV7-2
len: 15
j_gene: TRBJ2-5
CDR3nt: TGTGCCAGCAGCTTAAGGGCTAGCGGAGCGGAGACCCAGTACTTC
CDR3aa: CASSLRASGAETQYF

abundance: -
d_gene: -
v_gene: TRBV5-1
len: 12
j_gene: TRBJ2-7
CDR3nt: TGCGCCAGCAGCTTAGGAGGGGGCGAGCAGTACTTC
CDR3aa: CASSLGGGEQYF

abundance: -
d_gene: TRBD1
v_gene: TRBV19
len: 13
j_gene: TRBJ1-5
CDR3nt: TGTGCCAGTAGTTCAGCAGGACAGGTCTTCCAGCATTTT
CDR3aa: CASSSAGQVFQHF

abundance: -
d_gene: TRBD1
v_gene: TRBV4-3
len: 15
j_gene: TRBJ2-7
CDR3nt: TGCGCCAGCAGCCAAGATAGGGGACAGACCTACGAGCAGTACTTC
CDR3aa: CASSQDRGQTYEQYF

abundance: -
d_gene: -
v_gene: TRBV15
len: 13
j_gene: TRBJ2-3
CDR3nt: TGTGCCACCAGCATTGGTCCGTCAGATACGCAGTATTTT
CDR3aa: CATSIGPSDTQYF

abundance: -
d_gene: -
v_gene: TRBV27
len: 15
j_gene: TRBJ1-4
CDR3nt: TGTGCCAGCAGTCCCGGGGACTTCCTTAATGAAAAACTGTTTTTT
CDR3aa: CASSPGDFLNEKLFF

abundance: -
d_gene: -
v_gene: TRBV6-6
len: 11
j_gene: TRBJ2-7
CDR3nt: TGTGCCTGTACAGGTAACTACGAGCAGTACTTC
CDR3aa: CACTGNYEQYF

abundance: -
d_gene: TRBD1
v_gene: TRBV18
len: 14
j_gene: TRBJ2-7
CDR3nt: TGTGCCAGCTCCCCTCAAGGGGGCGGGTACGAGCAGTACTTC
CDR3aa: CASSPQGGGYEQYF

abundance: -
d_gene: -
v_gene: TRBV5-6
len: 14
j_gene: TRBJ2-1
CDR3nt: TGTGCCAGCAGCTCGCCGGACAGATACAATGAGCAGTTCTTC
CDR3aa: CASSSPDRYNEQFF

abundance: -
d_gene: -
v_gene: TRBV6-5
len: 14
j_gene: TRBJ2-7
CDR3nt: TGTGCCAGCAGTTACGACCGATCGCGGGGCGAGCAGTACTTC
CDR3aa: CASSYDRSRGEQYF

abundance: -
d_gene: -
v_gene: TRBV27
len: 11
j_gene: TRBJ2-1
CDR3nt: TGTGCCAGCAGCCGATACAATGAGCAGTTCTTC
CDR3aa: CASSRYNEQFF

abundance: -
d_gene: TRBD1
v_gene: TRBV6-5
len: 14
j_gene: TRBJ1-1
CDR3nt: TGTGCCAGCAGTAGACAGGGTTGGGGCACTGAAGCTTTCTTT
CDR3aa: CASSRQGWGTEAFF

abundance: -
d_gene: -
v_gene: TRBV11-3
len: 14
j_gene: TRBJ2-3
CDR3nt: TGTGCCAGCAGCTCTCCGGAAGTCGCGCATACGCAGTATTTT
CDR3aa: CASSSPEVAHTQYF

abundance: -
d_gene: -
v_gene: TRBV5-1
len: 16
j_gene: TRBJ1-4
CDR3nt: TGCGCCAGCAGCCGGACACTTACAGCAACTAATGAAAAACTGTTTTTT
CDR3aa: CASSRTLTATNEKLFF

abundance: -
d_gene: TRBD2
v_gene: TRBV4-1
len: 15
j_gene: TRBJ2-7
CDR3nt: TGCGCCAGCAGCCTTGTGACTAGCGGGAAATACGAGCAGTACTTC
CDR3aa: CASSLVTSGKYEQYF

abundance: -
d_gene: -
v_gene: TRBV2
len: 16
j_gene: TRBJ1-6
CDR3nt: TGTGCCAGCAGCGCGTATCTCGCTGCGGGATACTCACCCCTCCACTTT
CDR3aa: CASSAYLAAGYSPLHF

abundance: -
d_gene: -
v_gene: TRBV6-6
len: 15
j_gene: TRBJ2-7
CDR3nt: TGTGCCACCACCTCCAGCGGGACAGCATCCTACGAGCAGTACTTC
CDR3aa: CATTSSGTASYEQYF

abundance: -
d_gene: -
v_gene: TRBV7-3
len: 14
j_gene: TRBJ2-3
CDR3nt: TGTGCCAGCAGCTTATTGGGGGTCACAGATACGCAGTATTTT
CDR3aa: CASSLLGVTDTQYF

abundance: -
d_gene: -
v_gene: TRBV19
len: 15
j_gene: TRBJ1-5
CDR3nt: TGTGCCAGTAGTATAGAGGGTAATAGCAATCAGCCCCAGCATTTT
CDR3aa: CASSIEGNSNQPQHF